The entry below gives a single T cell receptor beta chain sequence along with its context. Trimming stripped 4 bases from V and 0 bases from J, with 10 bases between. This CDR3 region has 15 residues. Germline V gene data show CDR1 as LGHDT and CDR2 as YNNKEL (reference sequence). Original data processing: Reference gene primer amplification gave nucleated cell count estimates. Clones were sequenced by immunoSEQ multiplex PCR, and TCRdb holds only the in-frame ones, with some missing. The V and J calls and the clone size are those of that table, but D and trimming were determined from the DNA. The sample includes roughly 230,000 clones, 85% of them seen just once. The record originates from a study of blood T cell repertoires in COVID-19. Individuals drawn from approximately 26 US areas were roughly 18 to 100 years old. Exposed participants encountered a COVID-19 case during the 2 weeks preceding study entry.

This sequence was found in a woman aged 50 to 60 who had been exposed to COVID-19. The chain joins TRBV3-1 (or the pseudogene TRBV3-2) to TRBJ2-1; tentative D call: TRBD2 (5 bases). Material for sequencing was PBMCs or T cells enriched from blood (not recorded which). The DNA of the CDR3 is TGTGCCAGCAGCCCCACTAGTGTCTCCTACAATGAGCAGTTCTTC. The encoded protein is CASSPTSVSYNEQFF.